A single sample gave rise to the 21 T cell receptor beta chains below, sequenced in a study of spatial heterogeneity in lung cancer. Whole-study results and caveats: Expanded alpha and beta TCR counts within tumors tracked tumor mutation counts.

A single record per CDR3 protein comes from TCRdb applying MiXCR to the 5' RACE reads. Of over a thousand distinct CDR3 sequences listed, 25% to 40% are singletons. These receptors have no known antigen. Indicated time point: sample taken at primary tumor resection. The source was lung tumor tissue, collected at surgery. Source of these receptors: a male donor with early-stage non-small cell lung cancer.

About this clonotype itself: This beta chain is an off-target read within a library intended for alpha chains, so its frequency means little. The chain has TRBV13 and TRBJ2-7; weak D call: TRBD1 (6 bases). This CDR3 is 15 amino acids long. V lost 0 bases, J lost 5 bases, and 14 bases lay in between. Germline V lookup: CDR1 PRHDT, CDR2 FYEKMQ (reference sequence). In DNA form, the CDR3 reads TGTGCCAGCAGCTTAGGAGCAGGGGCGGTCCACGAGCAGTACTTC. It translates to CASSLGAGAVHEQYF.

As concerns this clonotype: Possible read error: a much larger clone is one base away. This beta chain represents an off-target read in a library built for alpha chains; its size is of limited meaning. The V gene is TRBV2, the J gene TRBJ2-1, with D unclear. The CDR3 contains 12 residues. Between the trimmed V and J ends, which lost 8 bases and 7 bases, there was a span of 12 bases. CDR1 and CDR2 from the germline V gene are SNHLY and FYNNEI. The DNA for the CDR3 is TGTGCCAGCTCCCAGTTGTTGAATGAGCAGTTCTTC. Translation gives CASSQLLNEQFF.

A word on this clonotype: Found in a library prepared for alpha chains, this beta chain is an off-target read, and its abundance has little meaning. The rearrangement links TRBV20-1 to TRBJ2-1; TRBD2 matches at 13 bases. This CDR3 contains 13 residues. V was clipped by 7 bases and J by 7 bases; unmatched bases: 4. The germline CDR1 and CDR2 sequences are DFQATT and SNEGSKA (reference sequence). CDR3 loop: CSGTSGGVNEQFF. The CDR3, as DNA: TGCAGTGGAACTAGCGGGGGGGTTAATGAGCAGTTCTTC.

In this sample, this clonotype turned up a few times. Being off target in a library aimed at alpha chains, this beta chain has a size of little meaning. V usage is TRBV29-1 and J usage is TRBJ2-1; 10 bases match TRBD1. The CDR3 runs 14 residues. Trimming cost V 4 bases and J 8 bases; bases outside gene matches: 8. CDR1 SQVTM and CDR2 ANQGSEA come from the germline V gene. As DNA, the CDR3 is TGCAGCGTTGGGCGGGGACAGGGGTTGCATGAGCAGTTCTTC. Translating gives CSVGRGQGLHEQFF.

This clonotype showed up just a few times. Since it is a stray read in a library aimed at alpha chains, this beta chain has a size that is not meaningful. The chain has TRBV18 and TRBJ2-1, with D maybe TRBD2 (6 bases). Trimming took 6 bases from V and 9 from J, leaving 15 bases between them. The germline V gene has CDR1 KGHSH and CDR2 LQKENI. This CDR3 contains 13 residues. The CDR3 DNA reads TGTGCCAGCTCGACGGGGGTTTACGGTGAGCAGTTCTTC. Its protein is CASSTGVYGEQFF.

A remark on this clonotype: This beta chain represents an off-target read in a library built for alpha chains; its size is of limited meaning. The chain carries TRBV5-6 and TRBJ2-4; D call uncertain. Germline CDR1 SGHDT, CDR2 YYEEEE. The CDR3 contains 15 residues. V was trimmed by 0 bases and J by 0 bases, leaving 7 bases between them. The CDR3 sequence is CASSLVSIAKNIQYF. As DNA, the CDR3 is TGTGCCAGCAGCTTGGTTTCGATAGCCAAAAACATTCAGTACTTC.

Worth noting for this clonotype: Since it is a stray read in a library aimed at alpha chains, this beta chain has a size that is not meaningful. The V call is TRBV12-3 or TRBV12-4, the J call TRBJ2-3, with 7 bases identical to TRBD2. The V gene end was trimmed by 9 bases and the J gene end by 0 bases; junction bases not matched to a gene: 9. The CDR3 is made up of 15 amino acids. The CDR3 region has the DNA TGTGCCAGTCGACTCTACGGGGGGAGCACAGATACGCAGTATTTT. It translates to CASRLYGGSTDTQYF.

This clonotype was recorded only once. Within a library made for alpha chains, this beta chain is off target, and its count is uninformative. The chain carries TRBV7-2 and TRBJ2-1; weak D call: TRBD2 (6 bases). Germline V lookup: CDR1 SGHTA, CDR2 FQGNSA. V was pared by 6 bases and J by 8 bases, with 14 bases between. The CDR3 length is 13 residues. The CDR3 DNA is TGTGCCAGCAGTCCGACTAGTTTCCATGAGCAGTTCTTC. Translation gives CASSPTSFHEQFF.

Only a few counts were recorded for this clonotype. This beta chain is a stray read from a library made for alpha chains; its abundance is not meaningful. The gene calls are TRBV5-4 and TRBJ2-5; TRBD1 matches at 9 bases. The CDR3 runs 14 residues. The germline CDR1 and CDR2 sequences are SGHNT and YYREEE (reference sequence). V was clipped by 4 bases and J by 5 bases; unmatched bases: 6. The CDR3 region has the DNA TGTGCCAGCAGCCCTGACAGGGGGAAGGAGACCCAGTACTTC. It codes for CASSPDRGKETQYF.

This clonotype was seen only a few times. With the library built for alpha chains, this beta chain is off target and its frequency is not meaningful. The J gene is TRBJ2-1, the V gene TRBV4-1, with 9 bases aligning to TRBD2. With V trimmed by 0 bases and J by 4 bases, 1 base remained unmatched. Germline loops: CDR1 MGHRA, CDR2 YSYEKL. This CDR3 comprises 15 residues. Here the CDR3 DNA reads TGCGCCAGCAGCCAAGACACTAGCGGGTACAATGAGCAGTTCTTC. Protein: CASSQDTSGYNEQFF.

On this clonotype itself: This beta chain turned up in a library designed for alpha chains; as an off-target read, its abundance says little. The V and J genes are TRBV6-6 and TRBJ2-3, with D tentatively TRBD1 or TRBD2 (6 bases each). This CDR3 comprises 16 residues. V was shortened by 7 bases and J by 3 bases, with 20 bases between the two germline ends. CDR1 is MNHNY and CDR2 is SVGAGI in the germline V gene (reference sequence). The CDR3 here is CASTSHGGTTTDTQYF. The DNA of the CDR3 is TGTGCCAGCACCTCCCACGGGGGCACCACGACAGATACGCAGTATTTT.

This clonotype was counted between two and nine times. This beta chain is a stray sequence in a library constructed for alpha chains; its clone size is not meaningful. The chain recombines TRBV7-2 with TRBJ1-6; TRBD1 is a possible D gene (5 bases). Germline V gives CDR1 SGHTA, CDR2 FQGNSA. The CDR3 runs 16 residues. The V and J ends lost 5 bases and 0 bases respectively, with 11 bases between them. The chain's CDR3 is CASSRTRSSYNSPLHF. In DNA form, the CDR3 reads TGTGCCAGCAGCAGGACACGTAGCTCCTATAATTCACCCCTCCACTTT.

Comment on this clonotype: The size of this beta chain means little, since it is a stray read in a library made for alpha chains. V gene TRBV20-1 combines with J gene TRBJ2-1, with TRBD2 identical over 10 bases. The V gene's germline CDR1 is DFQATT and CDR2 SNEGSKA (reference sequence). After removal of 0 bases from V and 10 bases from J, the junction contained 9 bases not matched to a gene. The CDR3 runs to 15 residues. CDR3 in amino acids: CSARDPSGRAREQFF. The CDR3 DNA reads as TGCAGTGCTAGAGATCCCAGCGGGAGGGCAAGAGAGCAGTTCTTC.

This clonotype is termed large. This beta chain is an off-target read within a library intended for alpha chains, so its frequency means little. CDR3 sequence reads: CASSWEALSSTDTQYF. The CDR3 DNA reads as TGTGCCAGCTCTTGGGAGGCGCTCTCTAGCACAGATACGCAGTATTTT. This chain uses TRBV18 with TRBJ2-3; D is possibly TRBD2 (6 bases). This CDR3 has 16 amino acids. Germline V gene sequence: CDR1 KGHSH, CDR2 LQKENI. V dropped 6 bases and J dropped 0 bases, with 16 bases sitting between them.

This clonotype appeared a single time. Because the library targeted alpha chains, this beta chain is an off-target read whose size means little. The chain recombines TRBV7-3 with TRBJ1-1; D is ambiguous. Germline CDR1 SGHTA, CDR2 FQGTGA. Deletions cut 1 base from V and 5 bases from J, with 8 bases between. The CDR3 contains 13 residues. CDR3 coding DNA: TGTGCCAGCAGCTTAATTGGTAGGACTGAAGCTTTCTTT. Translation gives CASSLIGRTEAFF. Looking up the rest from reference TRBV7-3 and TRBJ1-1 gives the full variable domain: GAGVSQTPSNKVTEKGKYVELRCDPISGHTALYWYRQSLGQGPEFLIYFQGTGAADDSGLPNDRFFAVRPEGSVSTLKIQRTERGDSAVYLCASSLIGRTEAFFGQGTRLTVV.

This clonotype was detected only a few times. This beta chain lies outside the target of a library built for alpha chains; its clone size means little. The CDR3 spells CASSLTGMNTDTQYF. The CDR3 bases are TGTGCCAGCAGTTTGACAGGGATGAACACAGATACGCAGTATTTT. The chain links TRBV27 to TRBJ2-3, with 7 bases aligning to TRBD1. The CDR3 contains 15 residues. Losses at the gene ends were 3 bases for V and 2 bases for J; bases not matched to a gene: 5. CDR1 is MNHEY and CDR2 is SMNVEV in the germline V gene (reference sequence).

Notes on this clonotype: This beta chain is off target for a library built for alpha chains, so its abundance means little. The chain links TRBV4-1 to TRBJ2-7, with D perhaps being TRBD1 or TRBD2 (5 bases each). The V gene lost 5 bases and the J gene lost 7 bases, with 6 bases spanning the gap. Germline V CDR1 and CDR2: MGHRA, YSYEKL. The CDR3 extends over 10 amino acids. The CDR3 sequence: CASSGTEQYF. CDR3 bases: TGCGCCAGCAGCGGGACGGAGCAGTACTTC.

This clonotype showed up just once. This beta chain was picked up by a library intended for alpha chains and is off target, so its count carries little meaning. The chain recombines TRBV11-2 with TRBJ2-3, with no clear D. The V end lost 1 base, the J end lost 1 base, and 9 bases lay between the germline ends. This CDR3 has 15 residues. Germline V lookup: CDR1 SGHAT, CDR2 FQNNGV. The chain's CDR3 is CASSLGTIGTDTQYF. In nucleotides, the CDR3 is TGTGCCAGCAGCTTAGGAACAATAGGCACAGATACGCAGTATTTT.

Comments on this clonotype: This beta chain is an off-target read within a library intended for alpha chains, so its frequency means little. The J gene is TRBJ2-1, the V gene TRBV7-3, with 8 bases that match TRBD2. The germline CDR1 and CDR2 sequences are SGHTA and FQGTGA. CDR3 size: 15 residues. V lost 1 base to trimming and J lost 5 bases; unmatched junction nucleotides: 4. The CDR3 DNA reads TGTGCCAGCAGCTTAAATCCAGCGGGGGACAATGAGCAGTTCTTC. It translates to CASSLNPAGDNEQFF.

This clonotype has just a few counts. Because the library targeted alpha chains, this beta chain is an off-target read whose size means little. This chain links TRBV12-3 or TRBV12-4 with TRBJ2-2; D might be TRBD1 or TRBD2, each matching 5 bases. V was pared by 7 bases and J by 4 bases, with 10 bases between. The CDR3 is 13 residues long. The CDR3 DNA sequence: TGTGCCAGCAATCAGGGAGCCACCGGGGAGCTGTTTTTT. Its translation is CASNQGATGELFF.

On this clonotype itself: This beta chain slipped into a library made for alpha chains as a stray read, so its size is not meaningful. The gene calls are TRBV9 and TRBJ2-2, with D maybe TRBD1 (6 bases). V lost 3 bases and J 0 bases, leaving 12 bases between the germline ends. CDR1 is SGDLS, CDR2 YYNGEE, per germline. The CDR3 covers 16 residues. CDR3 coding DNA: TGTGCCAGCAGCGCCCAGGGGCAGGCGAACACCGGGGAGCTGTTTTTT. Encoded protein: CASSAQGQANTGELFF.